A selection of T cell receptor beta chains follows, all from one sample in a study of CD8+CD57+ T cells in acquired aplastic anemia. TCRdb analysed the reads with MiXCR anew, one entry per CDR3 protein. This table holds fewer than 200,000 distinct CDR3 sequences, approximately 48% found once. The source material was sorted CD4+, CD8+, or CD8+CD57+ T cells (not recorded which) from PBMCs. These receptors came from a human donor with aplastic anemia. Both conserved end residues are part of each CDR3. D genes are given only for firm matches. The listing skips clone size in some rows; elsewhere it reads once, few, many or a size class.

13	TRBJ2-7	few	TRBV10-2	TRBD2	CASTRDGGGEQYF	TGCGCCAGCACCAGAGACGGGGGAGGGGAGCAGTACTTC
12	TRBJ2-7	-	TRBV29-1	-	CSVGDLTYEQYF	TGCAGCGTCGGGGACCTTACCTACGAGCAGTACTTC
16	TRBJ2-3	many	TRBV4-2	TRBD2	CASSQGAAGGTDTQYF	TGTGCCAGCAGCCAAGGCGCAGCGGGGGGCACAGATACGCAGTATTTT
15	TRBJ1-2	many	TRBV20-1	TRBD1	CSARDSVTGVYGYTF	TGCAGTGCTAGAGATTCGGTTACAGGGGTGTATGGCTACACCTTC
11	TRBJ2-5	once	TRBV25-1	-	CASSDWWTQYF	TGTGCCAGCAGTGATTGGTGGACCCAGTACTTC
14	TRBJ1-5	-	TRBV20-1	-	CSARLAGGVQPQHF	TGCAGTGCTAGACTAGCGGGGGGTGTTCAGCCCCAGCATTTT
16	TRBJ1-5	-	TRBV19	-	CASSHRLLYSNQPQHF	TGTGCCAGTAGCCATAGACTCCTTTATAGCAATCAGCCCCAGCATTTT
15	TRBJ1-3	-	TRBV10-3	-	CAITLDRGSGNTIYF	TGTGCCATCACCTTAGACCGAGGCTCTGGAAACACCATATATTTT
11	TRBJ1-2	-	TRBV20-1	-	CSANHRGGYTF	TGCAGTGCTAATCATAGGGGGGGCTACACCTTC
13	TRBJ2-1	-	TRBV25-1	-	CASSAPPRNEQFF	TGTGCCAGCAGTGCCCCCCCCCGGAATGAGCAGTTCTTC
16	TRBJ2-3	many	TRBV20-1	-	CSARDAGPSGGDTQYF	TGCAGTGCTAGAGATGCGGGCCCCTCCGGCGGAGATACGCAGTATTTT
14	TRBJ2-4	many	TRBV2	TRBD1	CASSARDRANIQYF	TGTGCCAGCAGTGCCCGGGACAGGGCGAACATTCAGTACTTC
15	TRBJ2-5	once	TRBV5-5	TRBD2	CASSLRTSGQETQYF	TGTGCCAGCAGCTTGAGGACTAGCGGCCAAGAGACCCAGTACTTC
17	TRBJ2-5	few	TRBV3-1	TRBD2	CASSQRVGGGTQETQYF	TGTGCCAGCAGCCAAAGGGTGGGCGGGGGGACGCAAGAGACCCAGTACTTC
14	TRBJ2-3	once	TRBV6-4	-	CASSPGTSGDTQYF	TGTGCCAGCAGCCCTGGGACATCGGGAGATACGCAGTATTTT
15	TRBJ1-1	many	TRBV5-1	-	CASSLVAGTNTEAFF	TGCGCCAGCAGCTTGGTGGCAGGAACGAACACTGAAGCTTTCTTT
11	TRBJ1-2	-	TRBV29-1	-	CSVEDAYGYTF	TGCAGCGTTGAAGATGCCTATGGCTACACCTTC
13	TRBJ1-1	-	TRBV15	-	CATSNKGGTEAFF	TGTGCCACCAGCAATAAGGGAGGCACTGAAGCTTTCTTT
14	TRBJ1-2	-	TRBV29-1	TRBD1	CSAGTEAEGYGYTF	TGCAGCGCGGGGACAGAGGCTGAAGGGTATGGCTACACCTTC
12	TRBJ2-7	-	TRBV19	-	CASSMGTYEQYF	TGTGCCAGTAGTATGGGCACCTACGAGCAGTACTTC
14	TRBJ2-3	-	TRBV24-1	TRBD2	CATSDGLAGGAKYF	TGTGCCACCAGTGATGGACTAGCGGGGGGGGCTAAGTATTTT
15	TRBJ1-1	-	TRBV5-4	TRBD1	CASSWDRSENTEAFF	TGTGCCAGTTCCTGGGACAGGTCGGAGAACACTGAGGCTTTCTTT
14	TRBJ1-1	few	TRBV20-1	-	CSARGLGKGTEAFF	TGCAGTGCTAGAGGTCTAGGGAAGGGCACTGAAGCTTTCTTT
13	TRBJ1-2	many	TRBV12-3/TRBV12-4	-	CASRNPGAGGYTF	TGTGCCAGCCGTAACCCAGGGGCGGGAGGCTACACCTTC
12	TRBJ2-2	many	TRBV7-7	-	CASSTNTGELFF	TGTGCTAGCAGCACCAACACCGGGGAGCTGTTTTTT
15	TRBJ1-5	-	TRBV19	-	CASTTYPGVRQPQHF	TGTGCCAGCACGACCTATCCAGGGGTGCGTCAGCCCCAGCATTTT
13	TRBJ1-4	-	TRBV7-9	-	CASSVTANEKLFF	TGTGCCAGCAGCGTGACAGCAAATGAAAAACTGTTTTTT
16	TRBJ1-6	-	TRBV20-1	-	CSAILLTAGGGSPLHF	TGCAGTGCTATCCTCTTAACGGCGGGGGGAGGTTCACCCCTCCACTTT
15	TRBJ2-1	-	TRBV19	-	CASSIGRGHNNEQFF	TGTGCCAGTAGTATAGGTCGGGGGCACAACAATGAGCAGTTCTTC
15	TRBJ1-1	-	TRBV10-3	TRBD1	CAIRGQGHTNTEAFF	TGTGCCATCAGAGGACAGGGACACACCAACACTGAAGCTTTCTTT
14	TRBJ2-1	-	TRBV2	-	CASRLERSYNEQFF	TGTGCCAGCAGGCTTGAGCGGTCCTACAATGAGCAGTTCTTC
13	TRBJ1-1	many	TRBV12-3/TRBV12-4	-	CATSRQGYTEAFF	TGTGCCACGAGTCGCCAGGGGTACACTGAAGCTTTCTTT
15	TRBJ2-2	many	TRBV5-1	-	CASSFSGPSTGELFF	TGCGCCAGCAGCTTTTCGGGGCCGAGCACCGGGGAGCTGTTTTTT
14	TRBJ2-2	-	TRBV13	-	CASSLVPNTGELFF	TGTGCCAGCAGCTTGGTACCGAACACCGGGGAGCTGTTTTTT
14	TRBJ2-1	-	TRBV20-1	-	CSAIGWSGLGEQFF	TGCAGTGCTATAGGGTGGTCCGGCCTGGGTGAGCAGTTCTTC
13	TRBJ1-1	many	TRBV9	-	CASSLDVNTEAFF	TGTGCCAGCAGCTTGGACGTGAACACTGAAGCTTTCTTT
15	TRBJ2-1	-	TRBV3-1	TRBD2	CASSRSGGHGNEQFF	TGTGCCAGCAGCCGCAGCGGGGGACACGGTAATGAGCAGTTCTTC
14	TRBJ2-7	-	TRBV2	-	CASSVGPTSYEQYF	TGTGCCAGCAGTGTGGGGCCGACATCCTACGAGCAGTACTTC
16	TRBJ2-4	few	TRBV15	-	CASSPGDTGRRGIQYF	TGTGCCAGCAGCCCGGGGGACACGGGCCGTCGGGGCATTCAGTACTTC
14	TRBJ2-7	-	TRBV7-3	TRBD1	CASSPSGQGAEQYF	TGTGCCAGCAGCCCCTCGGGACAGGGGGCCGAGCAGTACTTC
14	TRBJ1-1	once	TRBV4-3	-	CASSGRTPNTEAFF	TGCGCCAGCAGCGGACGGACACCGAACACTGAAGCTTTCTTT
15	TRBJ2-2	many	TRBV20-1	TRBD2	CSAPASGGNTGELFF	TGCAGTGCTCCTGCTAGCGGGGGAAACACCGGGGAGCTGTTTTTT
12	TRBJ1-1	-	TRBV6-2/TRBV6-3	-	CASRQDRPEAFF	TGTGCCAGCAGGCAGGACCGTCCGGAAGCTTTCTTT
13	TRBJ1-1	few	TRBV20-1	-	CSAPLRAGPEAFF	TGCAGTGCTCCGCTCCGCGCAGGGCCTGAAGCTTTCTTT
15	TRBJ1-2	-	TRBV25-1	-	CASSELTPGLYGYTF	TGTGCCAGCAGTGAATTAACTCCAGGCCTCTATGGCTACACCTTC
14	TRBJ1-4	-	TRBV2	-	CASNDWGGREKLFF	TGTGCCAGCAACGATTGGGGGGGCCGGGAAAAACTGTTTTTT
20	TRBJ2-6	-	TRBV12-3/TRBV12-4	-	CASSPYPPSDINSGANVLTF	TGTGCCAGCAGTCCATACCCCCCATCAGATATAAACTCTGGGGCCAACGTCCTGACTTTC
14	TRBJ1-6	-	TRBV7-9	-	CASSLAGVAAPLHF	TGTGCCAGCAGCTTAGCGGGGGTTGCGGCACCCCTCCACTTT
16	TRBJ2-3	-	TRBV11-1	TRBD1	CASSLGTGSGTDTQYF	TGTGCCAGCAGCTTAGGGACAGGGTCGGGGACAGATACGCAGTATTTT